This TCR beta chain was profiled in a study of molecular identifiers for immune sequencing clone quantification. A single record per CDR3 protein comes from TCRdb applying MiXCR to the PCR reads. The sample includes under 600,000 distinct CDR3 sequences, roughly a fifth of them seen just once. Naive CD8 T cells, phenotype CD8+CD4-CCR7+CD45RA+, were sorted. This CDR3 contains 16 residues. After removal of 0 bases from V and 1 base from J, the junction contained 2 bases not matched to a gene. Germline V lookup: CDR1 ENHRY, CDR2 SYGVKD. This clonotype has just a few counts. What it binds is not known. Overall study findings and caveats: Spike-in Jurkat TCR RNA from a single cell reportedly registered among one million naive cells. Clone sizes that are highly expanded could be underestimated when identical TCR molecules share a barcode.

The sample taken for sequencing was naive CD8+ T cells from blood, with Jurkat cell RNA spiked in. This sample's subset: FACS-sorted CD8+CD4-CCR7+CD45RA+ naive T cells. The chain joins TRBV10-3 to TRBJ2-1; TRBD2 matches 8 bases. The receptor was isolated from a human donor in good health. Some libraries in this study had Jurkat cell RNA spiked in. In DNA form, the CDR3 reads TGTGCCATCAGTGAGTCGAGCGGGGGTTCCTACAATGAGCAGTTCTTC. Translation: CAISESSGGSYNEQFF.